This TCR beta chain was recovered during a study of blood T cell repertoires in COVID-19 (dated by TCRdb to 2018 to 2021). Notes on the research overall: Samples covering the acute and convalescent phases of COVID-19 were provided by collaborators in the United States, Italy and Spain. Where HLA class I and class II types were available, the types were taken from metadata supplied by the sample provider, not from assay-based typing. The material from the prospective study consisted of cDNA or gDNA derived from T cells, B-cell-depleted T cells, or PBMCs. Deeply sampled blood TCRbeta repertoires from subjects exposed to, actively infected with, or recovered from COVID-19 were included in the dataset. Samples were obtained from the ongoing ImmuneRACE study (first 160 participants) and from about 1,300 subjects provided by 6 global collaborators. The repertoires were released in a freely available public database meant as a resource for research on the immune response to SARS-CoV-2. A de-identified subject ID, COVID-19 status, age in years and sex were almost always included in the sample metadata. General findings and caveats noted by the study authors: The quantity of clinical and demographic metadata differed by source and by participant and was supplied without curation.

Here V drops 4 bases and J drops 7 bases, and the junction holds 6 bases not matched to any gene. CDR1 and CDR2 are read off the germline V gene as SGHAT and FQNNGV. Inclusive of the bounding cysteine and phenylalanine, the CDR3 is 14 residues long. Only the CDR3 part of the read is kept: 42 bases, read in frame from the first base. Collaborating institutions collected whole blood in K2EDTA tubes following their own protocols. Collaborator samples were shipped for TCRbeta analysis as frozen whole blood, isolated PBMCs, or DNA extracted from either sample type. The immunoSEQ Assay, a bias-controlled multiplex PCR, was used to amplify TCRbeta CDR3 regions from genomic DNA. From the authors' description of their analysis: Within the assay, amplification of reference gene primers was used to estimate how many nucleated cells each sample contained. To quantify the absolute abundance of each unique TCRbeta CDR3 rearrangement, sequence reads were collapsed and filtered. Productive Simpson clonality was computed per sample as the square root of Simpson's diversity index over productive rearrangements. Held by TCRdb, this immuneACCESS table contains in-frame sequences only and omits some clones. Under half of the omission traces to an unresolved V gene where checked; the cause of the rest is unknown. The V and J calls and clone size were taken over from that table, and D and trimming were inferred from the DNA. A total of about 58,000 clones appear in this sample, roughly nine tenths of them only once. Roughly 8.8% of the sample rests with the top ten.

In regard to this clone: The specificity of this receptor is unknown. No per-base quality is available; no much larger clone lies one base away.

The chain is made from TRBV11-2 and TRBJ2-1, with 8 bases aligning to TRBD2. This receptor was obtained from a woman in her 70s with active COVID-19. Sequences were obtained from peripheral blood. Here the CDR3 is given as CASSSDSGMNEQFF. The sequenced DNA: TGTGCCAGCAGCTCGGATAGCGGGATGAATGAGCAGTTCTTC.